Below, 26 T cell receptor beta chains from the same sample are listed, as sequenced in a study of human T cells and chemical hapten exposure. As for time point: pre-sensitization, week 0. Treatment meaning: therapeutic diphenylcyclopropenone sensitization with weekly scalp DPC. TCRdb analysed the RACE reads with MiXCR anew, one entry per CDR3 protein. The sample includes about 380,000 distinct CDR3 sequences, approximately 5% seen only once; the top ten take 2.6%. This specimen was whole blood, taken in connection with sensitization to the hapten diphenylcyclopropenone (DPC). The receptor set was obtained from a woman between 50 and 59 years old with alopecia areata. Some clones in this sample may be carry-over from other donors' samples.

This clonotype has only a few counts. The chain links TRBV30 to TRBJ1-2; 7 nucleotides line up with TRBD1. Germline loops: CDR1 GTSNPN, CDR2 SVGIG (reference sequence). The J segment lost 0 bases and the V segment lost 1 base, leaving 5 bases of the junction unmatched. The CDR3 loop spans 15 amino acids. CDR3 bases: TGTGCCTGGAGTGGACAGGGAGGGCCTAACTATGGCTACACCTTC. It specifies CAWSGQGGPNYGYTF.

This clonotype came up a few times. J is TRBJ2-5 and V is TRBV6-2 or TRBV6-3; no firm D call. Germline V CDR1 and CDR2: MNHEY, SVGEGT. Between the trimmed V and J ends, which lost 2 bases and 4 bases, there was a span of 8 bases. The length of the CDR3 is 13 residues. CDR3 DNA sequence: TGTGCCAGCAGTTACGGGCTTCCAGAGACCCAGTACTTC. Translating it yields CASSYGLPETQYF.

This clonotype turned up a few times. This CDR3 reads CASSPRANEQFF. The DNA for the CDR3 is TGTGCCAGCAGTCCCCGGGCCAATGAGCAGTTCTTC. The rearrangement joins TRBV12-3 or TRBV12-4 to TRBJ2-1; the D is unclear. This CDR3 comprises 12 residues. V lost 5 bases to trimming and J lost 6 bases, with 8 bases between them.

This clonotype occurred many times. The V gene is TRBV7-8, the J gene TRBJ2-3; the D gene is possibly TRBD2 (6 bases). The ends were cut back, 5 bases at V and 6 bases at J, with 12 bases in the middle. Germline V gives CDR1 SGHVS, CDR2 FQNEAQ. The CDR3 length is 13 residues. CDR3 region: CASSEGLGDTQYF. CDR3 DNA: TGTGCCAGCAGCGAGGGACTCGGGGATACGCAGTATTTT.

The chain recombines TRBV10-1 with TRBJ2-3, with no clear D. The V end lost 11 bases, the J end lost 4 bases, and 19 bases lay between the germline ends. This CDR3 contains 14 residues. The germline gives CDR1 WNHNN, CDR2 SYGVQD (reference sequence). CDR3 in amino acids: CAREPSTDADTQYF. The DNA of the CDR3 is TGCGCCCGCGAGCCTTCGACCGACGCAGATACGCAGTATTTT.

The rearrangement uses TRBV2 and TRBJ1-1, with D unclear. The CDR3 has 14 residues. V gave up 8 bases and J gave up 10 bases, with 23 bases separating them. CDR1 is SNHLY, CDR2 FYNNEI, per germline. The CDR3, as DNA: TGTGCCAGCGGTGGGTACCTCGACGCCAACCCAGCTTTCTTT. Its translation is CASGGYLDANPAFF.

The J gene is TRBJ1-5, the V gene TRBV6-5, with 8 bases matching TRBD1. The CDR3 is 15 residues long. Germline V gene lookup returns CDR1 MNHEY and CDR2 SVGAGI. The V segment lost 4 bases and the J segment 4 bases; nucleotides outside the gene matches: 6. The CDR3 protein is CASSFGQGGNQPQHF. In DNA form, the CDR3 reads TGTGCCAGCAGTTTCGGACAGGGTGGAAATCAGCCCCAGCATTTT.

This clonotype was seen ten or more times. For the CDR3, the DNA is TGCAGCGTTTCGGGGACAACTGAACTAGCCAAAAACATTCAGTACTTC. Protein product: CSVSGTTELAKNIQYF. The V gene is TRBV29-1, the J gene TRBJ2-4, with D possibly matching TRBD1 (6 bases). Germline CDR1 and CDR2: SQVTM and ANQGSEA. Trimming took 5 bases from V and 0 from J, leaving 17 bases between them. This CDR3 contains 16 residues.

This clonotype was observed at least ten times. CDR3 amino acids: CASSSGTFKNIQYF. In DNA, the CDR3 is TGTGCCAGCAGCTCCGGGACCTTCAAAAACATTCAGTACTTC. The J gene is TRBJ2-4, the V gene TRBV7-9, with D perhaps TRBD1 or TRBD2 (5 bases each). The CDR3 totals 14 residues. The V gene's germline CDR1 is SEHNR and CDR2 FQNEAQ (reference sequence). The V gene lost 4 bases and the J gene lost 3 bases, with 10 bases spanning the gap.

The rearrangement joins TRBV12-5 to TRBJ1-1, with D maybe TRBD1 (5 bases). The germline gives CDR1 LGHNT, CDR2 FRNRAP. The CDR3 loop spans 15 amino acids. V lost 7 bases and J lost 0, with 15 bases in between. CDR3 nucleotide sequence: TGTGCTAGTGTCCGCGGGGGTACGGTGAACACTGAAGCTTTCTTT. Amino acids: CASVRGGTVNTEAFF.

This clonotype was seen repeatedly, ten times or more. The rearrangement links TRBV20-1 to TRBJ2-2, with D hard to call. V lost 1 base to trimming and J lost 5 bases, with 2 bases between them. CDR3 length: 11 amino acids. CDR1 DFQATT and CDR2 SNEGSKA come from the germline V gene (reference sequence). CDR3 amino acids: CSARGTGELFF. The CDR3 region has the DNA TGCAGTGCTAGAGGGACCGGGGAGCTGTTTTTT.

This clonotype was seen many times. This sequence joins TRBV3-1 and TRBJ2-1; D not certain. Deletions cut 0 bases from V and 4 bases from J, with 10 bases between. Germline CDR1 and CDR2: LGHDT and YNNKEL (reference sequence). The CDR3 sequence is 15 residues long. The CDR3 DNA sequence: TGTGCCAGCAGCCAAGATCTAAGCCGGTACAATGAGCAGTTCTTC. As protein: CASSQDLSRYNEQFF.

This clonotype was seen a few times. V is TRBV12-3 or TRBV12-4 and J is TRBJ2-4; 9 bases agree with TRBD1. This CDR3 comprises 14 residues. The ends lost 1 base at V and 8 bases at J; junction bases unmatched: 3. DNA of the CDR3: TGTGCCAGCAGTTTAGGACAGGGGGAGGACATTCAGTACTTC. This encodes CASSLGQGEDIQYF.

This clonotype was seen repeatedly, ten times or more. V is TRBV6-5 and J is TRBJ1-1; the D is unclear. The CDR3 consists of 13 residues. Per germline, CDR1 MNHEY and CDR2 SVGAGI. V lost 7 bases and J lost 5, with 14 bases in between. The CDR3 nucleotides are TGTGCCAGCAACCCCCCGGAAGGAACTGAAGCTTTCTTT. Amino acid sequence: CASNPPEGTEAFF.

This clonotype has ten or more counts. The rearrangement links TRBV10-2 to TRBJ2-2; D might be TRBD2 (5 bases). The V and J ends lost 6 bases and 4 bases respectively, with 9 bases between them. CDR1 is WSHSY and CDR2 is SAAADI in the germline V gene. The CDR3 totals 13 residues. Here the CDR3 reads CASSEAVTGELFF. CDR3 nucleotide sequence: TGCGCCAGCAGCGAAGCGGTCACCGGGGAGCTGTTTTTT.

This clonotype occurred many times. This chain uses TRBV13 with TRBJ2-1, with 8 nucleotides matching TRBD2. Germline V gene sequence: CDR1 PRHDT, CDR2 FYEKMQ (reference sequence). The CDR3 is 15 amino acids. The junction had 5 bases not matched to a gene; V was cut back by 3 bases and J by 4 bases. Written as DNA, the CDR3 is TGTGCCAGCAGCTTGGGTCGGGAGGGGTACAATGAGCAGTTCTTC. Residues: CASSLGREGYNEQFF.

On this clonotype: Its ends do not fully match the called genes, so a read error is possible. The chain uses TRBV15 and TRBJ1-6; 7 bases are a match to TRBD1. The CDR3 runs to 16 residues. CDR1 is LNHNV, CDR2 YYDKDF, per germline (reference sequence). The CDR3 DNA is TGTGCCACCAGGGAACAGGGGAAGAGGAATAATTCATCCCTCCACTTT. Encoded protein: CATREQGKRNNSSLHF.

In its sample, this clonotype was seen a few times. The rearrangement joins TRBV27 to TRBJ2-6; 9 bases map to TRBD1. V trimming: 5 bases; J trimming: 3 bases; junction bases outside the gene matches: 5. The germline CDR1 and CDR2 sequences are MNHEY and SMNVEV (reference sequence). The CDR3 is made up of 16 amino acids. CDR3 sequence reads: CASSPRTGVGANVLTF. The CDR3 coding sequence is TGTGCCAGCAGTCCGCGGACAGGGGTTGGGGCCAACGTCCTGACTTTC.

This clonotype was seen many times. The gene calls are TRBV11-2 and TRBJ2-5; weak D call: TRBD2 (5 bases). The germline gives CDR1 SGHAT, CDR2 FQNNGV. V was shortened by 7 bases and J by 5 bases, with 8 bases between the two germline ends. The CDR3 sequence is 11 residues long. CDR3 sequence reads: CASTRGETQYF. The CDR3 DNA reads TGTGCCAGCACCCGGGGTGAGACCCAGTACTTC.

This clonotype has ten or more counts. The CDR3 DNA follows: TGTGCCAGCAGCGGGGACAGTCGATATTCACCCCTCCACTTT. Translating gives CASSGDSRYSPLHF. The gene calls are TRBV6-1 and TRBJ1-6, with 7 bases that match TRBD1. The CDR3 has 14 residues. Germline V CDR1 and CDR2: MNHNS, SASEGT. The J segment lost 8 bases and the V segment lost 6 bases, leaving 7 bases of the junction unmatched.

At least ten counts were recorded for this clonotype. The J gene is TRBJ2-3, the V gene TRBV2, with D hard to call. Trimming shortened V by 1 base and J by 7 bases, and 6 bases separated the two germline ends. This CDR3 contains 12 residues. CDR1 is SNHLY, CDR2 FYNNEI, per germline. CDR3 in DNA: TGTGCCAGCAGTGAAGGGCTGAATACGCAGTATTTT. Amino acid sequence: CASSEGLNTQYF.

There are many counts of this clonotype. The rearrangement links TRBV3-1 to TRBJ2-5, with no clear D. CDR3 size: 12 residues. Deletions cut 0 bases from V and 6 bases from J, with 5 bases between. Germline V lookup: CDR1 LGHDT, CDR2 YNNKEL (reference sequence). CDR3 protein: CASSQDTKTQYF. The CDR3 DNA sequence: TGTGCCAGCAGCCAAGACACGAAGACCCAGTACTTC.

This clonotype occurred many times. This rearrangement joins TRBV29-1 to TRBJ1-1; D call uncertain. V was shortened by 0 bases and J by 6 bases, with 5 bases between the two germline ends. Germline V gene lookup returns CDR1 SQVTM and CDR2 ANQGSEA. The CDR3 contains 11 residues. DNA of the CDR3: TGCAGCGTTGAAGATAGGCCTGAAGCTTTCTTT. This translates into CSVEDRPEAFF.

The gene calls are TRBV5-1 and TRBJ1-2; no reliable D call. V was pared by 0 bases and J by 10 bases, with 16 bases between. This CDR3 region has 14 residues. From germline, CDR1 is SGHRS and CDR2 YFSETQ. CDR3 in amino acids: CASSLGHGEVDYTF. For the CDR3, the DNA is TGCGCCAGCAGCTTGGGACACGGTGAAGTAGACTACACCTTC.

A few counts support this clonotype. The genes are TRBV19 and TRBJ1-2, with 10 bases fitting TRBD1. The germline V gene encodes CDR1 LNHDA and CDR2 SQIVND (reference sequence). Trimming cost V 5 bases and J 5 bases; bases outside gene matches: 11. The length of the CDR3 is 16 residues. CDR3 residues: CASSDGQGVITYGYTF. In nucleotides, the CDR3 is TGTGCCAGTAGTGACGGACAGGGGGTTATTACATATGGCTACACCTTC.

This clonotype has a handful of counts. CDR3 in DNA: TGTGCCAGCAGCCCCTTTCGAACCCTCCTAGCCAAAAACATTCAGTACTTC. This sequence encodes CASSPFRTLLAKNIQYF. The rearrangement links TRBV11-2 to TRBJ2-4; D unclear. The CDR3 is 17 residues long. Germline CDR1 is SGHAT and CDR2 is FQNNGV. Trimming pared 5 bases from V and 0 bases from J, leaving 17 bases between.